This T cell receptor beta chain was captured in a study of radiation and T cells in renal cell carcinoma. About the research overall: Nephrectomy followed 15 Gy stereotactic body radiation by 4 weeks.

Described time point: blood 2 weeks post-SBRT. Treatment given: 15 Gy SBRT to primary tumor, nephrectomy 4 weeks later. Serial blood draws occurred at baseline and 2 and 4 weeks post-SBRT. General study points: Pretreatment tumor biopsies were lacking, so baseline clonotypes are unknown. From baseline, blood top tumor clonotypes peaked at 2 weeks post-radiation.

Germline loops: CDR1 SGHDN, CDR2 FVKESK. V gave up 1 base and J gave up 5 bases, with 14 bases separating them. CDR3 length: 16 amino acids. Worth noting for this clone: What it binds is not known.

Sequencing used immunoSEQ multiplex PCR; TCRdb keeps in-frame clones, though not all of them. Of 120,000 or so clones detected, 88% appear once; the ten largest clones hold over 4.5%. The material was blood, obtained from a patient whose treatment included radiotherapy and nephrectomy. This TCR derives from a woman between 65 and 79 years old with renal cell carcinoma. The chain links TRBV14 to TRBJ2-2; D unresolved. The CDR3 DNA reads as TGTGCCAGCAGCCAAGTACGCCTTGGGTGGACCGGGGAGCTGTTTTTT. It is translated as CASSQVRLGWTGELFF.